These 30 T cell receptor beta chains came from one sample sequenced in a study of T cell repertoires in cytomegalovirus infection (dated by TCRdb to the late 2010s). The meaning of the sample's treatment or condition label: in vitro stimulation with specific CMV peptide epitopes to enrich CMV-specific T cells. Sequenced on an Illumina HiSeq 1500. TCRdb passed the public sequencing reads through fastp at Q25 and MiXCR, retaining productive beta sequences. Rows with one shared CDR3 protein collapse into an entry with the most common genes and DNA. A total of roughly 920,000 distinct CDR3 sequences appear in this sample, roughly 30% of them only once. Over 13% of the sample belongs to the ten largest clones. These receptors are not linked to any known antigen. Material: cultured CD8+ T cells from PBMCs, obtained from culture after CMV antigen stimulation. These receptors all stem from a human donor in good health (CMV status not recorded). Some clones in this sample may be carry-over from other donors' samples.

The rearrangement joins TRBV7-9 to TRBJ2-2; the D is unclear. The CDR3 contains 16 residues. Looked up from germline, CDR1 is SEHNR and CDR2 is FQNEAQ (reference sequence). Trimming took off 5 bases at V and 1 base at J, with 14 bases between the two ends. CDR3 sequence reads: CASSRVGWMNTGELFF. The CDR3 nucleotides are TGTGCCAGCAGCCGAGTAGGGTGGATGAACACCGGGGAGCTGTTTTTT.

A remark on this clonotype: Just one base apart from a much larger clone, this may be a read error. The gene calls are TRBV7-9 and TRBJ2-1, with 16 bases identical to TRBD2. This CDR3 is built from 20 residues. Trimming cost V 7 bases and J 5 bases; bases outside gene matches: 17. CDR1 is SEHNR and CDR2 is FQNEAQ in the germline V gene (reference sequence). Here the CDR3 reads CASNTPGGTSGGAAHNEQFF. The CDR3 DNA is TGTGCCAGCAACACACCCGGAGGGACTAGCGGGGGGGCCGCGCACAATGAGCAGTTCTTC.

This clonotype has more than one count but fewer than ten. The chain uses TRBV28 and TRBJ1-2; no reliable D call. V gave up 6 bases and J gave up 0 bases, with 14 bases separating them. The CDR3 consists of 15 residues. Germline lookup yields CDR1 MDHEN and CDR2 SYDVKM. DNA of the CDR3: TGTGCCAGCAGCCCCGAATTTGGCCCTAACTATGGCTACACCTTC. It translates to CASSPEFGPNYGYTF.

The chain recombines TRBV27 with TRBJ2-3; D may be TRBD2 (5 bases). The CDR3 extends over 14 amino acids. Trimming shortened V by 5 bases and J by 8 bases, and 17 bases separated the two germline ends. Germline CDR1 MNHEY, CDR2 SMNVEV (reference sequence). The CDR3 coding sequence is TGTGCCAGCAGTCCGCCAATGGCACGGGGTACGCAGTATTTT. This codes for CASSPPMARGTQYF.

This sequence joins TRBV7-8 and TRBJ2-1; TRBD1 aligns across 7 bases. V was pared by 5 bases and J by 0 bases, with 13 bases of the junction left unmatched. The CDR3 spans 18 residues. Germline assignment: CDR1 SGHVS and CDR2 FQNEAQ. This chain's CDR3 is CASSLHPTGISSYNEQFF. The CDR3 DNA is TGTGCCAGCAGCCTGCATCCGACAGGGATCAGCTCCTACAATGAGCAGTTCTTC.

The chain recombines TRBV7-3 with TRBJ2-3; 8 bases match TRBD1. The CDR3 is made up of 20 amino acids. Germline-derived CDR1 and CDR2 are SGHTA and FQGTGA. V lost 1 base, J lost 0 bases, and 15 bases stayed unmatched. DNA of the CDR3: TGTGCCAGCAGCTTAAACCCCACGCAGGGGGCTATGATAAGCACAGATACGCAGTATTTT. It codes for CASSLNPTQGAMISTDTQYF.

Only a few counts were recorded for this clonotype. This chain joins TRBV4-3 and TRBJ1-2, with TRBD1 matching 9 bases. The CDR3 has 15 residues. CDR1 and CDR2 from the germline V gene are LGHNA and YSLEER. J was trimmed by 4 bases and V by 4 bases; bases with no gene match: 7. CDR3 residues: CASSPSPGQGYGYTF. Written as DNA, the CDR3 is TGCGCCAGCAGCCCTTCTCCGGGACAGGGCTATGGCTACACCTTC.

This clonotype was seen at least ten times. The chain employs TRBV7-3 and TRBJ2-1, with 7 bases fitting TRBD1. With V trimmed by 4 bases and J by 5 bases, 8 bases remained unmatched. Germline V CDR1 and CDR2: SGHTA, FQGTGA. The CDR3 contains 15 residues. The DNA of the CDR3 is TGTGCCAGCAGCTCACCAGGGACAGAGAACAATGAGCAGTTCTTC. The encoded protein is CASSSPGTENNEQFF.

This CDR3 reads CASSLTGRPANTGELFF. Here the CDR3 DNA reads TGTGCCAGCAGTCTGACGGGTCGGCCCGCGAACACCGGGGAGCTGTTTTTT. The rearrangement joins TRBV28 to TRBJ2-2; D remains unclear. Germline loops: CDR1 MDHEN, CDR2 SYDVKM. V was pared by 5 bases and J by 0 bases, with 16 bases between. CDR3 size: 17 residues.

This clonotype has more than one count but fewer than ten. The CDR3 loop reads CSGGDRTTGELFF. CDR3 nucleotide sequence: TGCAGCGGAGGAGACAGAACCACCGGGGAGCTGTTTTTT. The chain is built from TRBV29-1 and TRBJ2-2; D might be TRBD1 (5 bases). The V gene lost 7 bases and the J gene lost 4 bases, with 13 bases spanning the gap. The germline V gene has CDR1 SQVTM and CDR2 ANQGSEA. CDR3 length equals 13 residues.

This clonotype was recorded a few times. This rearrangement joins TRBV15 to TRBJ1-2; no clear D gene. Germline CDR1 LNHNV, CDR2 YYDKDF (reference sequence). V was pared by 0 bases and J by 8 bases, with 13 bases between. The CDR3 totals 14 residues. CDR3 protein: CATSRDLDPGGYTF. DNA of the CDR3: TGTGCCACCAGCAGAGATCTGGACCCCGGAGGCTACACCTTC.

This rearrangement joins TRBV15 to TRBJ2-7; TRBD1 matches at 9 bases. Trimming cost V 5 bases and J 1 base; bases outside gene matches: 6. The germline V gene has CDR1 LNHNV and CDR2 YYDKDF (reference sequence). There are 15 residues in the CDR3. CDR3 bases: TGTGCCACCAGCTCACCCGGACAGGGGTCCTACGAGCAGTACGTC. It translates to CATSSPGQGSYEQYV.

In nucleotides, the CDR3 is TGTGCCAGCAGAATCGGGGGGCAAGAGACCCAGTACTTC. It is translated as CASRIGGQETQYF. The chain employs TRBV5-4 and TRBJ2-5; 7 bases are a match to TRBD2. V lost 5 bases, J lost 2 bases, and 3 bases stayed unmatched. Looked up from germline, CDR1 is SGHNT and CDR2 is YYREEE (reference sequence). The CDR3 has 13 residues. Filled out from reference TRBV5-4 and TRBJ2-5, the complete variable domain reads ETGVTQSPTHLIKTRGQQVTLRCSSQSGHNTVSWYQQALGQGPQFIFQYYREEENGRGNFPPRFSGLQFPNYSSELNVNALELDDSALYLCASRIGGQETQYFGPGTRLLVL.

This clonotype was counted a few times. V and J are TRBV5-1 and TRBJ1-1; TRBD1 is a possible D gene (6 bases). V lost 3 bases and J 4 bases, leaving 16 bases between the germline ends. CDR1 SGHRS and CDR2 YFSETQ come from the germline V gene. The CDR3 is 15 amino acids. This CDR3 is CASSYRDPSGTEAFF. CDR3 bases: TGCGCCAGCAGCTACAGGGATCCCTCGGGCACTGAAGCTTTCTTT.

This chain connects TRBV7-6 to TRBJ2-2; D is undetermined. Germline V gene sequence: CDR1 SGHVS, CDR2 FNYEAQ. The germline V and J ends were trimmed by 5 bases and 1 base, with 11 bases remaining between them. The CDR3 runs 15 residues. The DNA for the CDR3 is TGTGCCAGCAGCGGGGAACTTCGGAACACCGGGGAGCTGTTTTTT. Translated: CASSGELRNTGELFF.

The chain couples TRBV5-5 to TRBJ1-1; D gene ambiguous. The V end lost 0 bases, the J end lost 2 bases, and 8 bases lay between the germline ends. Germline V lookup: CDR1 SGHKS, CDR2 YYEKEE (reference sequence). The CDR3 has 14 amino acids. The CDR3 sequence: CASSLAVSNTEAFF. CDR3 sequence (DNA): TGTGCCAGCAGCTTGGCCGTCTCAAACACTGAAGCTTTCTTT.

In regard to this clonotype: This sequence may be a read error, since a much larger clone differs from it by one base. The chain couples TRBV7-6 to TRBJ1-4; D is uncertain. The CDR3 spans 15 residues. V was clipped by 6 bases and J by 1 base, with 12 bases between them. Germline V gene data show CDR1 as SGHVS and CDR2 as FNYEAQ. CDR3 sequence (DNA): TGTGCCAGCAGTTTCCTGACTGGAACTAATGAAAAACTGTTTTTT. Translating it yields CASSFLTGTNEKLFF.

A word on this clonotype: Given the absence of the conserved phenylalanine or tryptophan at the CDR3 end, a read error is likely. V usage is TRBV11-3 and J usage is TRBJ2-1, with D uncertain. From germline, CDR1 is SGHNT and CDR2 YENEEA. The CDR3 loop spans 15 amino acids. The V and J ends lost 0 bases and 2 bases respectively, with 8 bases between them. Here the CDR3 DNA reads TGTGCCAGCAGCTTAGATATAGGTACCTACAATGAGCAGTTCCTC. Translated, it gives CASSLDIGTYNEQFL.

This clonotype has only a few counts. The rearrangement links TRBV11-2 to TRBJ2-3; TRBD1 is a possible D gene (5 bases). V was trimmed by 6 bases and J by 1 base, leaving 14 bases between them. This CDR3 has 15 residues. Germline CDR1 reads SGHAT; CDR2 reads FQNNGV. CDR3 region: CASSSRQRRTDTQYF. CDR3 bases: TGTGCCAGCAGTTCCCGACAGAGACGCACAGATACGCAGTATTTT.

This clonotype has just a few counts. The V and J genes are TRBV6-1 and TRBJ1-4, with a weak D call TRBD1 (5 bases). This CDR3 comprises 15 residues. CDR1 MNHNS and CDR2 SASEGT come from the germline V gene. V lost 5 bases and J lost 8, with 18 bases in between. CDR3 sequence reads: CASSHPTREGEKLFF. DNA for the CDR3: TGTGCCAGCAGTCACCCGACCAGGGAGGGAGAAAAACTGTTTTTT.

This sequence joins TRBV7-3 and TRBJ2-3; D could derive from TRBD1 or TRBD2 (6 bases each). Germline CDR1 SGHTA, CDR2 FQGTGA. The CDR3 runs 17 residues. V lost 1 base and J lost 4, with 18 bases in between. CDR3 in DNA: TGTGCCAGCAGCTTAAGTGGGGGGCGCAAGGTTTCAGATACGCAGTATTTT. The encoded protein is CASSLSGGRKVSDTQYF.

The table lists this clonotype with a few counts. V is TRBV6-2 or TRBV6-3 and J is TRBJ2-7; tentatively, D is TRBD2 (5 bases). V was pared by 0 bases and J by 2 bases, with 8 bases between. Germline loops: CDR1 MNHEY, CDR2 SVGEGT. The CDR3 is 14 residues long. The chain's CDR3 is CASSYSRVTYEQYV. CDR3 coding DNA: TGTGCCAGCAGTTACTCGAGGGTTACCTACGAGCAGTACGTC.

V usage is TRBV6-2 or TRBV6-3 and J usage is TRBJ2-2; D may match TRBD1 or TRBD2 (5 bases each). The CDR3 spans 14 residues. Looked up from germline, CDR1 is MNHEY and CDR2 is SVGEGT. Trimming left V 6 bases short and J 7 bases short, with 15 bases between. CDR3 protein: CASRTQGVFGELFF. The CDR3 coding sequence is TGTGCCAGCAGAACCCAGGGAGTCTTCGGGGAGCTGTTTTTT.

The rearrangement joins TRBV10-3 to TRBJ2-1; D tentatively fits TRBD1 or TRBD2 (5 bases each). The CDR3 extends over 14 amino acids. Germline loops: CDR1 ENHRY, CDR2 SYGVKD. V lost 2 bases, J lost 6 bases, and 11 bases lay in between. The CDR3 DNA reads as TGTGCCATCAGTGAGGGGGGAAATCCCAATGAGCAGTTCTTC. Encoded protein: CAISEGGNPNEQFF.

This clonotype was recorded a few times. Written as DNA, the CDR3 is TGTGCCAGCAGTTTTCAGTCAGGGGGCGAGTGGGGAGGCAATCAGCCCCAGCATTTT. Its protein is CASSFQSGGEWGGNQPQHF. The chain uses TRBV12-3 or TRBV12-4 and TRBJ1-5, with 8 bases lining up with TRBD1. J was trimmed by 2 bases and V by 3 bases; bases with no gene match: 15. The length of the CDR3 is 19 residues.

This clonotype showed up just once. This rearrangement joins TRBV4-1 to TRBJ2-2, with D uncertain. Germline V gene data show CDR1 as MGHRA and CDR2 as YSYEKL. Trimming shortened V by 1 base and J by 9 bases, and 6 bases separated the two germline ends. The CDR3 consists of 12 residues. CDR3 coding DNA: TGCGCCAGCAGCCAAGCTGGGTGGGAGCTGTTTTTT. As protein: CASSQAGWELFF.

The chain links TRBV6-2 or TRBV6-3 to TRBJ2-1; 8 bases agree with TRBD1. CDR3 length: 19 amino acids. After removal of 5 bases from V and 5 bases from J, the junction contained 20 bases not matched to a gene. CDR1 is MNHEY, CDR2 SVGEGT, per germline. The CDR3 loop is CASSHHYIPSGQVDNEQFF. The CDR3, as DNA: TGTGCCAGCAGTCACCATTATATCCCTTCGGGACAGGTCGACAATGAGCAGTTCTTC.

Only a few counts were recorded for this clonotype. The genes are TRBV29-1 and TRBJ2-7; a possible D gene is TRBD2 (6 bases). Per the germline V gene, CDR1 is SQVTM and CDR2 is ANQGSEA. V was pared by 7 bases and J by 3 bases, with 16 bases between. The CDR3 length is 13 residues. The CDR3 nucleotides are TGCAGCGCTCTAGGGTCTAGCGACTACGAGCAGTACTTC. Its protein is CSALGSSDYEQYF.

The V gene is TRBV6-2 or TRBV6-3, the J gene TRBJ1-5, with D unresolved. Trimming shortened V by 4 bases and J by 4 bases, and 20 bases separated the two germline ends. Germline V gives CDR1 MNHEY, CDR2 SVGEGT. This CDR3 region has 17 residues. The CDR3: CASSWGSWVLENQPQHF. The CDR3, as DNA: TGTGCCAGCAGTTGGGGAAGTTGGGTTCTTGAAAATCAGCCCCAGCATTTT.

Only a few counts were recorded for this clonotype. The rearrangement uses TRBV19 and TRBJ1-1, with D unclear. Per germline, CDR1 LNHDA and CDR2 SQIVND (reference sequence). The germline V and J ends were trimmed by 5 bases and 3 bases, with 10 bases remaining between them. This CDR3 comprises 13 residues. The CDR3 here is CASSPDGYTEAFF. The CDR3 bases are TGTGCCAGTAGTCCCGACGGGTACACTGAAGCTTTCTTT.